The 16 T cell receptor beta chains reported below all come from one sample, sequenced in a study of T cell repertoires in aging, cancer and after chemotherapy. Rearranged V-D-J TRB sequences were amplified with a mixed TRB-A/B primer pool. TCRdb re-derived calls from the multiplex PCR reads in MiXCR, one entry per CDR3 protein. This repertoire shows more than 10,000 distinct CDR3 sequences, 32% found once; its top ten account for over 15%. Amplification of TCR beta used genomic DNA extracted from peripheral blood. Specimen: blood. These receptors were obtained from a human donor in good health. The donor label of this sample is uncertain.

By share, this clonotype counts as medium-sized (0.01 to 0.1%). This chain links TRBV19 with TRBJ2-3; 13 bases agree with TRBD2. The V gene end was trimmed by 10 bases and the J gene end by 7 bases; junction bases not matched to a gene: 11. The CDR3 runs 15 residues. The germline gives CDR1 LNHDA, CDR2 SQIVND (reference sequence). As DNA, the CDR3 is TGTGCCACCACACTAGCGGGAGGGCCCCGTTATACGCAGTATTTT. Translation: CATTLAGGPRYTQYF.

The gene calls are TRBV5-6 and TRBJ2-2, with 9 bases aligning to TRBD1. V was clipped by 2 bases and J by 6 bases; unmatched bases: 5. Germline CDR1 SGHDT, CDR2 YYEEEE. The CDR3 consists of 15 residues. The CDR3 DNA follows: TGTGCCAGCAGCTTCCGGGACAGGGACGCCGGGGAGCTGTTTTTT. Protein sequence: CASSFRDRDAGELFF.

By share, this clonotype counts as medium-sized (0.01 to 0.1%). This CDR3 is CASSFRQGREQYF. CDR3 DNA: TGTGCCAGCAGTTTCCGACAGGGTCGCGAGCAGTACTTC. The gene calls are TRBV27 and TRBJ2-7, with TRBD1 identical over 7 bases. The germline V gene encodes CDR1 MNHEY and CDR2 SMNVEV (reference sequence). The CDR3 extends over 13 amino acids. The V segment lost 3 bases and the J segment 6 bases; nucleotides outside the gene matches: 5.

This clonotype is judged medium-sized. The J gene is TRBJ2-5, the V gene TRBV29-1, with TRBD2 matching over 8 bases. From germline, CDR1 is SQVTM and CDR2 ANQGSEA. The CDR3 extends over 12 amino acids. V trimming: 5 bases; J trimming: 4 bases; junction bases outside the gene matches: 3. DNA for the CDR3: TGCAGCGTTAGGACTAGCCTAGAGACCCAGTACTTC. Residues: CSVRTSLETQYF.

In its sample, this clonotype is medium-sized. The V call is TRBV11-1, the J call TRBJ2-7; D not certain. CDR3 length equals 13 residues. Germline V gives CDR1 SGHAT, CDR2 FQDESV (reference sequence). V lost 2 bases, J lost 0 bases, and 5 bases lay in between. This CDR3 is CASSLQTSYEQYF. The CDR3 DNA reads TGTGCCAGCAGCTTACAGACCTCCTACGAGCAGTACTTC.

This clonotype has just a few counts. The chain has TRBV6-1 and TRBJ2-7; the match to TRBD1 covers 7 bases. The CDR3 covers 16 residues. V shed 6 bases and J 3 bases; nucleotides not matched to a gene: 14. Germline loops: CDR1 MNHNS, CDR2 SASEGT. The CDR3 bases are TGTGCCAGCAGCGGATCAAGACAGGGATGGAGCTACGAGCAGTACTTC. Amino acid sequence: CASSGSRQGWSYEQYF.

This clonotype has a handful of counts. This chain connects TRBV19 to TRBJ2-1; D possibly matches TRBD1 or TRBD2 (6 bases each). Per germline, CDR1 LNHDA and CDR2 SQIVND (reference sequence). With 8 bases removed from V and 6 bases from J, the gap between germline ends came to 17 bases. The CDR3 length is 14 residues. CDR3 region: CASLPAGHFNEQFF. The DNA of the CDR3 is TGTGCCAGTCTCCCCGCGGGACATTTCAATGAGCAGTTCTTC.

The genes are TRBV27 and TRBJ2-7, with D maybe TRBD2 (5 bases). Germline CDR1 is MNHEY and CDR2 is SMNVEV (reference sequence). CDR3 size: 14 residues. In DNA, the CDR3 is TGTCCCCCCCCGAACCGTTTCGGGACCTACGAGCAGTACTTC. Protein product: CPPPNRFGTYEQYF.

V and J are TRBV10-3 and TRBJ2-5, with D perhaps TRBD1 (5 bases). V lost 6 bases to trimming and J lost 4 bases, with 12 bases between them. This CDR3 is 13 amino acids long. The V gene's germline CDR1 is ENHRY and CDR2 SYGVKD. The CDR3 sequence: CAIRLGQGETQYF. Written as DNA, the CDR3 is TGTGCCATCAGACTGGGGCAGGGAGAGACCCAGTACTTC.

This clonotype was observed a handful of times. The V and J genes are TRBV12-3 or TRBV12-4 and TRBJ1-6; no definite D call. The ends were cut back, 1 base at V and 12 bases at J, with 13 bases in the middle. This CDR3 has 14 amino acids. Here the CDR3 DNA reads TGTGCCAGCAGTTTAGGTAGCGGGGTTGGACCCCTCCACTTT. As protein: CASSLGSGVGPLHF.

The J gene is TRBJ2-1, the V gene TRBV12-3 or TRBV12-4, with 9 bases that match TRBD1. The V and J ends lost 2 bases and 5 bases, in that order; junction bases with no gene match: 4. This CDR3 has 15 residues. CDR3 amino acids: CASSLSTGGHNEQFF. The DNA for the CDR3 is TGTGCCAGCAGTTTAAGTACAGGGGGCCACAATGAGCAGTTCTTC.

V is TRBV18 and J is TRBJ1-4; weak D call: TRBD1 (5 bases). Germline lookup yields CDR1 KGHSH and CDR2 LQKENI. V was shortened by 6 bases and J by 4 bases, with 12 bases between the two germline ends. This CDR3 has 14 amino acids. The CDR3 protein is CASSGPGLNEKLFF. The CDR3 DNA follows: TGTGCCAGCTCGGGGCCCGGCCTTAATGAAAAACTGTTTTTT.

The CDR3 region is CASSYSAVRGVYNEQFF. In DNA, the CDR3 is TGTGCCAGCAGTTACTCGGCGGTTAGGGGGGTATACAATGAGCAGTTCTTC. The chain couples TRBV6-1 to TRBJ2-1; D possibly uses TRBD1 or TRBD2 (6 bases each). Trimming took off 5 bases at V and 4 bases at J, with 21 bases between the two ends. The CDR3 is 17 amino acids. Germline CDR1 is MNHNS and CDR2 is SASEGT.

Written as DNA, the CDR3 is TGTGCCAGCTCACCCGGGATCCCCGGAAATGAGCAGTTCTTC. This codes for CASSPGIPGNEQFF. This chain links TRBV18 with TRBJ2-1; a weak D match, TRBD2 (5 bases). Per germline, CDR1 KGHSH and CDR2 LQKENI. The CDR3 has 14 residues. V lost 3 bases to trimming and J lost 7 bases, with 13 bases between them.

Concerning this clonotype: With a much larger clone just one base away, this may be a read error. The CDR3 region has the DNA TGTGCCAGCAGCTTGGGCGAATTTGCGTGTCCCTCCTACGAGCAGTACTTC. Its translation is CASSLGEFACPSYEQYF. The rearrangement uses TRBV5-6 and TRBJ2-7; D call uncertain. This CDR3 region has 17 residues. Germline V CDR1 and CDR2: SGHDT, YYEEEE. V dropped 0 bases and J dropped 0 bases, with 16 bases sitting between them.

This clonotype is medium-sized by share. V usage is TRBV27 and J usage is TRBJ1-2; 8 bases line up with TRBD1. Per germline, CDR1 MNHEY and CDR2 SMNVEV (reference sequence). This CDR3 spans 16 amino acids. V was pared by 3 bases and J by 6 bases, with 12 bases of the junction left unmatched. The CDR3 spells CASSFTYDRGLDGYTF. CDR3 sequence (DNA): TGTGCCAGCAGTTTCACGTACGACAGGGGTTTAGATGGCTACACCTTC.